The sequence of this T cell receptor beta chain was determined in a study of T cells after yellow fever vaccination. General observations from the study: Abundant clonotypes from the bulk population could have been carried over as contaminants into FACS-sorted repertoires.

Per the germline V gene, CDR1 is DFQATT and CDR2 is SNEGSKA (reference sequence). Trimming took off 3 bases at V and 6 bases at J, with 19 bases between the two ends. The CDR3 totals 15 residues. Template switching by 5'RACE produced TCR cDNA, adding a universal primer site and UMIs. TCRdb re-analysed the 5' RACE reads in MiXCR, keeping a single row per CDR3 protein. The sample has about 340,000 distinct CDR3 sequences, roughly an eighth seen once; the top ten hold about 3%. Comment on this clonotype: Its antigen remains unknown.

This TCR was recovered from a man between 18 and 29 years old who received the YFV17D yellow fever vaccine. This chain uses TRBV20-1 with TRBJ2-3, with a weak D call TRBD2 (7 bases). The sequencing here drew on CD4+ T cells sorted from PBMCs, taken 15 days after the yellow fever booster vaccination. The CDR3 loop reads CSARTPWGGGDTQYF. CDR3 DNA sequence: TGCAGTGCTAGGACCCCATGGGGGGGCGGGGATACGCAGTATTTT.